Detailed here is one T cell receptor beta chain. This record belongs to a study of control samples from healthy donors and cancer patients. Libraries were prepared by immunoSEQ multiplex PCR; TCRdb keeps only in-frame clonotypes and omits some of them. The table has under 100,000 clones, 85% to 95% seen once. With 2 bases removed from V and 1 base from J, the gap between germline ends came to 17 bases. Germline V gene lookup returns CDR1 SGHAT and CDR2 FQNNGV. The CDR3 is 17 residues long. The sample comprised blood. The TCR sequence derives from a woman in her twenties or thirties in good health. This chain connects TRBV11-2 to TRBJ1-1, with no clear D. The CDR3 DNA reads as TGTGCCAGCAGCTTATTGAAGCCTACAGTGGGGAACACTGAAGCTTTCTTT. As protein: CASSLLKPTVGNTEAFF. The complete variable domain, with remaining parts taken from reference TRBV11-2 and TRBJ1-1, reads EAGVAQSPRYKIIEKRQSVAFWCNPISGHATLYWYQQILGQGPKLLIQFQNNGVVDDSQLPKDRFSAERLKGVDSTLKIQPAKLEDSAVYLCASSLLKPTVGNTEAFFGQGTRLTVV.